Below, 31 T cell receptor beta chains from the same sample are listed, as sequenced in a study of blood T cells in healthy people across ages. A sample-barcoded 5' primer and a J-beta primer mix were used in a second PCR of roughly 7 to 12 cycles. TCRdb re-analysed the 5' RACE reads in MiXCR, keeping a single row per CDR3 protein. The data contain 600,000 to 850,000 distinct CDR3 sequences, more than 40% of them singletons. Sequencing used blood. Receptor source: a woman in her fifties or sixties in good health.

V usage is TRBV2 and J usage is TRBJ1-1; D not certain. Germline V gene sequence: CDR1 SNHLY, CDR2 FYNNEI. Trimming shortened V by 2 bases and J by 0 bases, and 7 bases separated the two germline ends. The CDR3 has 14 amino acids. The chain's CDR3 is CASSERRLNTEAFF. The CDR3 DNA follows: TGTGCCAGCAGTGAAAGACGGTTGAACACTGAAGCTTTCTTT.

This clonotype was recorded a few times. The gene calls are TRBV20-1 and TRBJ1-6; 7 positions match TRBD1. V was pared by 4 bases and J by 7 bases, with 4 bases of the junction left unmatched. The CDR3 consists of 13 residues. Germline CDR1 is DFQATT and CDR2 is SNEGSKA (reference sequence). DNA for the CDR3: TGCAGTGCTATGGGACAGAAAAATTCACCCCTCCACTTT. As protein: CSAMGQKNSPLHF.

This clonotype occurred once. A read error may explain this, as a much larger clone is one base away. V and J are TRBV3-1 and TRBJ2-1; 8 positions agree with TRBD1. The J segment lost 13 bases and the V segment lost 4 bases, leaving 15 bases of the junction unmatched. Germline CDR1 LGHDT, CDR2 YNNKEL (reference sequence). The length of the CDR3 is 15 residues. For the CDR3, the DNA is TGTGCCAGCAGCCGCCCCGGACAGGGCCAAGAGACCCAGTTCTTC. Translated: CASSRPGQGQETQFF.

The J gene is TRBJ2-2, the V gene TRBV4-2; 8 bases line up with TRBD1. V shed 1 base, J shed 7 bases, and the junction held 2 bases outside the gene matches. CDR1 is LGHNA, CDR2 YNFKEQ, per germline. The CDR3 loop spans 14 amino acids. CDR3 sequence reads: CASSQGQGIGELFF. CDR3 nucleotides: TGTGCCAGCAGCCAAGGACAGGGGATCGGGGAGCTGTTTTTT.

The J gene is TRBJ1-5, the V gene TRBV5-8; weak D call: TRBD1 (5 bases). Per germline, CDR1 SGHTS and CDR2 YDEGEE. V dropped 4 bases and J dropped 9 bases, with 20 bases sitting between them. This CDR3 is 15 amino acids long. As DNA, the CDR3 is TGTGCCAGCAGCCCGGGGACGTCGGCGTCCTCGCCCCAGCATTTT. Translated, it gives CASSPGTSASSPQHF.

CDR3 sequence: CASSQSGYTEAFF. The CDR3 DNA reads as TGTGCCAGCAGCCAATCGGGATACACTGAAGCTTTCTTT. J is TRBJ1-1 and V is TRBV4-2; D is unclear. Germline V gene lookup returns CDR1 LGHNA and CDR2 YNFKEQ. The CDR3 spans 13 residues. The ends were cut back, 2 bases at V and 3 bases at J, with 7 bases in the middle.

This clonotype was counted between two and nine times. This sequence joins TRBV30 and TRBJ1-6; 9 nucleotides agree with TRBD1. The V and J ends lost 6 bases and 7 bases, in that order; junction bases with no gene match: 4. CDR3 length equals 13 residues. Germline values: CDR1 GTSNPN, CDR2 SVGIG (reference sequence). In DNA form, the CDR3 reads TGTGCCTGTTTCGGACAGGGGAATTCACCCCTCCACTTT. Its translation is CACFGQGNSPLHF.

In its sample, this clonotype was seen many times. The chain joins TRBV6-1 to TRBJ2-5; D is unclear. The CDR3 contains 13 residues. Trimming left V 7 bases short and J 4 bases short, with 13 bases between. Germline V lookup: CDR1 MNHNS, CDR2 SASEGT. CDR3: CASNTFTGETQYF. DNA for the CDR3: TGTGCCAGCAACACCTTTACGGGAGAGACCCAGTACTTC.

V usage is TRBV3-1 and J usage is TRBJ1-4; D gene uncertain. CDR1 is LGHDT, CDR2 YNNKEL, per germline (reference sequence). The CDR3 loop spans 13 amino acids. V dropped 2 bases and J dropped 3 bases, with 4 bases sitting between them. The CDR3 bases are TGTGCCAGCAGCCAAATTGCTAATGAAAAACTGTTTTTT. The encoded protein is CASSQIANEKLFF.

As regards this clonotype: A much larger clone sits a single nucleotide away, making a read error possible. The CDR3 DNA reads TGTGCCAGCAGCCCCCGACAGGGCCAGGATTCCGAGCAGTTCTTC. Its translation is CASSPRQGQDSEQFF. This chain uses TRBV3-1 with TRBJ2-1, with 7 bases lining up with TRBD1. There are 15 residues in the CDR3. Per germline, CDR1 LGHDT and CDR2 YNNKEL (reference sequence). V shed 4 bases, J shed 10 bases, and the junction held 13 bases outside the gene matches.

The table lists this clonotype with a few counts. The CDR3 DNA sequence: TGTGCCATCGGAGGCGGGAGGGGCCAAGAGACCCAGTACTTC. Encoded protein: CAIGGGRGQETQYF. This chain links TRBV10-3 with TRBJ2-5; 9 bases fit TRBD2. This CDR3 has 14 residues. In germline, CDR1 is ENHRY, CDR2 SYGVKD. With 8 bases clipped from V and 1 base from J, the junction kept 5 bases outside the gene matches.

About this clonotype itself: A much larger clone lies one base from this, so it may be a read error. V usage is TRBV7-2 and J usage is TRBJ2-7; possible D gene TRBD2, 7 bases. Per germline, CDR1 SGHTA and CDR2 FQGNSA. V was clipped by 3 bases and J by 2 bases, with 17 bases between them. This CDR3 is built from 16 residues. The CDR3 loop reads CASSFGGGPPAYEQYF. The CDR3 DNA sequence: TGTGCCAGCAGCTTCGGCGGGGGCCCTCCGGCCTACGAGCAGTACTTC.

This clonotype was recorded a few times. J is TRBJ1-5 and V is TRBV7-2; weak D call: TRBD1 (5 bases). The CDR3 consists of 13 residues. Germline CDR1 is SGHTA and CDR2 is FQGNSA. V lost 1 base to trimming and J lost 7 bases, with 8 bases between them. This CDR3 reads CASSLGTQQPQHF. CDR3 DNA sequence: TGTGCCAGCAGCTTAGGGACACAACAGCCCCAGCATTTT.

In this sample, this clonotype turned up a few times. This chain links TRBV18 with TRBJ2-1; the D is unclear. This CDR3 comprises 16 residues. V lost 6 bases to trimming and J lost 3 bases, with 18 bases between them. Germline V gene data show CDR1 as KGHSH and CDR2 as LQKENI. Here the CDR3 DNA reads TGTGCCAGCTCTCACAGCCGGACCCTGGGCTACAATGAGCAGTTCTTC. Its protein product is CASSHSRTLGYNEQFF.

There are many counts of this clonotype. The rearrangement links TRBV11-1 to TRBJ2-1, with 9 bases matching TRBD1. Germline trimming cut 4 bases from V and 3 bases from J; bases unmatched to any gene: 7. CDR3 length equals 16 residues. Per the germline V gene, CDR1 is SGHAT and CDR2 is FQDESV (reference sequence). The CDR3: CASSSIGDRVYNEQFF. The DNA of the CDR3 is TGTGCCAGCAGCTCGATAGGGGACAGGGTCTACAATGAGCAGTTCTTC. Full variable domain (remainder filled in from reference TRBV11-1 and TRBJ2-1): EAEVAQSPRYKITEKSQAVAFWCDPISGHATLYWYRQILGQGPELLVQFQDESVVDDSQLPKDRFSAERLKGVDSTLKIQPAELGDSAMYLCASSSIGDRVYNEQFFGPGTRLTVL.

The CDR3 loop reads CASSSSPGQGYGYTF. CDR3 nucleotide sequence: TGTGCCAGCAGCTCCTCGCCGGGACAGGGATATGGCTACACCTTC. This chain joins TRBV7-9 and TRBJ1-2; 9 nucleotides line up with TRBD1. The germline V gene has CDR1 SEHNR and CDR2 FQNEAQ (reference sequence). The ends lost 4 bases at V and 5 bases at J; junction bases unmatched: 8. This CDR3 is 15 amino acids long.

There are a few counts of this clonotype. CDR3 region: CASSQVGQGLYEQYF. The CDR3 region has the DNA TGTGCCAGCAGCCAAGTGGGACAGGGACTGTACGAGCAGTACTTC. The chain carries TRBV4-2 and TRBJ2-7; 9 positions agree with TRBD1. The junction had 5 bases not matched to a gene; V was cut back by 1 base and J by 4 bases. Germline values: CDR1 LGHNA, CDR2 YNFKEQ. This CDR3 is 15 amino acids long.

In this sample, this clonotype turned up many times. The rearrangement uses TRBV7-2 and TRBJ2-7, with 10 bases matching TRBD2. Germline V gene lookup returns CDR1 SGHTA and CDR2 FQGNSA. The CDR3 loop spans 14 amino acids. J was trimmed by 0 bases and V by 5 bases; bases with no gene match: 1. CDR3 coding DNA: TGTGCCAGCAGCCCTAGCGGGAGCTCCTACGAGCAGTACTTC. Translation gives CASSPSGSSYEQYF.

The sample holds many counts of this clonotype. The chain uses TRBV4-2 and TRBJ2-3; possible D gene TRBD2, 5 bases. V gave up 1 base and J gave up 3 bases, with 8 bases separating them. This CDR3 region has 14 residues. Germline V gene sequence: CDR1 LGHNA, CDR2 YNFKEQ. CDR3 protein: CASSQGLATDTQYF. In DNA, the CDR3 is TGTGCCAGCAGCCAAGGGTTAGCGACAGATACGCAGTATTTT.

This clonotype was observed a single time. The rearrangement joins TRBV7-6 to TRBJ1-1; D unresolved. This CDR3 is built from 16 residues. The V gene's germline CDR1 is SGHVS and CDR2 FNYEAQ. Trimming pared 0 bases from V and 1 base from J, leaving 12 bases between. The CDR3 DNA sequence: TGTGCCAGCAGCTTAGCAGGTCCGGGAGGGAACACTGAAGCTTTCTTT. It translates to CASSLAGPGGNTEAFF.

V is TRBV5-1 and J is TRBJ2-7; 10 bases are a match to TRBD2. CDR1 and CDR2 (germline): SGHRS, YFSETQ. With V trimmed by 0 bases and J by 7 bases, 16 bases remained unmatched. The CDR3 is 18 amino acids. The CDR3 nucleotides are TGCGCCAGCAGCTTGGCCTTTCTCGCTAGCGGGAGTAGGGGTGAGCAGTACTTC. Translation gives CASSLAFLASGSRGEQYF.

This clonotype was picked up many times. A read error may produce the germline difference seen at one junction end. This sequence joins TRBV5-5 and TRBJ2-7, with 9 bases fitting TRBD1. This CDR3 spans 14 amino acids. Per the germline V gene, CDR1 is SGHKS and CDR2 is YYEKEE (reference sequence). CDR3 in DNA: TGCGCCAGCAGCTGGGGACAGGGTCCCTACGAGCAGTACTTC. Translating gives CASSWGQGPYEQYF.

This clonotype was observed a few times. V and J are TRBV5-6 and TRBJ2-1, with D perhaps TRBD2 (6 bases). The CDR3 length is 15 residues. Per the germline V gene, CDR1 is SGHDT and CDR2 is YYEEEE. Trimming pared 4 bases from V and 2 bases from J, leaving 13 bases between. This CDR3 reads CASSQTGTAYNEQFF. CDR3 coding DNA: TGTGCCAGCAGCCAGACCGGGACTGCCTACAATGAGCAGTTCTTC.

This clonotype has just a few counts. The chain couples TRBV4-1 to TRBJ2-7; D not certain. Germline V gene lookup returns CDR1 MGHRA and CDR2 YSYEKL. The CDR3 length is 15 residues. Trimming removed 0 bases at V and 6 bases at J, with 15 bases between. CDR3 region: CASSQDRGGSGEQYF. DNA for the CDR3: TGCGCCAGCAGCCAAGACCGTGGTGGGTCGGGCGAGCAGTACTTC.

A remark on this clonotype: A much larger clone differs by one base, so this may be a read error. The chain carries TRBV20-1 and TRBJ2-7; D possibly corresponds to TRBD1 (6 bases). The length of the CDR3 is 15 residues. The ends were cut back, 7 bases at V and 1 base at J, with 20 bases in the middle. CDR1 and CDR2 (germline): DFQATT, SNEGSKA (reference sequence). The CDR3 loop is CSGSTARGGSYEQYF. Here the CDR3 DNA reads TGCAGTGGCTCAACGGCCAGGGGCGGATCCTACGAGCAGTACTTC.

The J gene is TRBJ1-5, the V gene TRBV6-6; 7 bases line up with TRBD1. The ends lost 7 bases at V and 0 bases at J; junction bases unmatched: 12. Germline V CDR1 and CDR2: MNHNY, SVGAGI (reference sequence). The CDR3 runs 17 residues. The CDR3 loop reads CASILGGTVNSNQPQHF. In DNA form, the CDR3 reads TGTGCCAGCATCTTAGGGGGGACAGTTAATAGCAATCAGCCCCAGCATTTT.

This clonotype was recorded many times. The rearrangement uses TRBV29-1 and TRBJ1-2; possibly TRBD1 for D (5 bases). The V end lost 4 bases, the J end lost 0 bases, and 12 bases lay between the germline ends. Germline CDR1 SQVTM, CDR2 ANQGSEA. CDR3 length: 14 amino acids. CDR3 coding DNA: TGCAGCGTTGGCCAGGGATCAGCTAACTATGGCTACACCTTC. Its protein is CSVGQGSANYGYTF.

The chain is built from TRBV6-1 and TRBJ1-4; D gene ambiguous. The V gene's germline CDR1 is MNHNS and CDR2 SASEGT. V was cut by 4 bases and J by 8 bases, with 17 bases left in between. This CDR3 spans 15 amino acids. The CDR3 coding sequence is TGTGCCAGCAGTGCCCGACCCCCACTACCGGAAAAACTGTTTTTT. Amino acids: CASSARPPLPEKLFF.

The V gene is TRBV7-9, the J gene TRBJ2-7; D call uncertain. Germline values: CDR1 SEHNR, CDR2 FQNEAQ (reference sequence). This CDR3 has 13 residues. V lost 8 bases and J lost 5, with 16 bases in between. Here the CDR3 DNA reads TGTGCCAGCCTAAAATTAGCCCCTCACGAGCAGTACTTC. Amino acid sequence: CASLKLAPHEQYF. The variable domain in full, completed from reference TRBV7-9 and TRBJ2-7, reads DTGVSQNPRHKITKRGQNVTFRCDPISEHNRLYWYRQTLGQGPEFLTYFQNEAQLEKSRLLSDRFSAERPKGSFSTLEIQRTEQGDSAMYLCASLKLAPHEQYFGPGTRLTVT.

The V call is TRBV20-1, the J call TRBJ1-5, with 8 bases that match TRBD1. The CDR3 totals 14 residues. The V and J ends lost 5 bases and 1 base, in that order; junction bases with no gene match: 4. The V gene's germline CDR1 is DFQATT and CDR2 SNEGSKA (reference sequence). The CDR3 protein is CSARTGLSNQPQHF. The CDR3 nucleotides read TGCAGTGCTCGGACAGGGTTAAGCAATCAGCCCCAGCATTTT.

The sample holds a few counts of this clonotype. The CDR3 region has the DNA TGCAGTGCTAATATCCGACGGGGAACTGAAGCTTTCTTT. Its protein is CSANIRRGTEAFF. The chain uses TRBV20-1 and TRBJ1-1, with unresolved D. The CDR3 runs to 13 residues. Germline assignment: CDR1 DFQATT and CDR2 SNEGSKA (reference sequence). The V end was cut by 4 bases, the J end by 5 bases, with 14 bases between.